These T cell receptor beta chains were read from a single sample in a study of a mutant IDH1 vaccine in newly diagnosed glioma. Produced via immunoSEQ multiplex PCR; TCRdb's table is partial and in-frame only. Of tens of thousands of clones in the sample, more than 80% were seen once. Their antigens are not known. Here the sequenced sample was PBMCs, taken from a glioma patient whose treatment included an IDH1 peptide vaccine. The receptors derive from a man aged 25 to 45 with glioma. CDR3s include the opening cysteine and the closing phenylalanine or tryptophan. The D gene is left open where the match is weak. The size of a clone is reported for some rows only, either as once, few or many, or as a class for expanded clones.

D | J | size | V | CDR3 | DNA
- | TRBJ1-6 | - | TRBV28 | CASSLSTDVSSYNSPLHF | TGTGCCAGCAGTTTGAGTACTGACGTTAGCTCCTATAATTCACCCCTCCACTTT
TRBD1 | TRBJ1-1 | - | TRBV6-1 | CASRGTGGGWAEAFF | TGTGCCAGCAGGGGGACAGGGGGCGGTTGGGCTGAAGCTTTCTTT
- | TRBJ2-2 | - | TRBV5-1 | CASSFGAEMNTGELFF | TGCGCCAGCAGCTTTGGGGCGGAGATGAACACCGGGGAGCTGTTTTTT
- | TRBJ2-7 | few | TRBV27 | CASSFHERTEQYF | TGTGCCAGCAGTTTCCACGAGCGGACCGAGCAGTACTTC
TRBD1 | TRBJ2-7 | - | TRBV7-2 | CASSGQGGDEQYF | TGTGCCAGCAGCGGACAGGGCGGCGACGAGCAGTACTTC
TRBD1 | TRBJ2-1 | - | TRBV7-2 | CASSRQGSRNEQFF | TGTGCCAGCAGCCGACAGGGAAGCAGGAATGAGCAGTTCTTC
- | TRBJ1-1 | - | TRBV7-8 | CASRRAVMNTEAFF | TGTGCCAGCCGTAGGGCGGTAATGAACACTGAAGCTTTCTTT
- | TRBJ1-4 | - | TRBV5-6 | CASSLGGVWGEKLFF | TGTGCCAGCAGCTTGGGAGGGGTATGGGGCGAAAAACTGTTTTTT
- | TRBJ2-4 | - | TRBV18 | CASSPSEGLAKNIQYF | TGTGCCAGCTCCCCCTCCGAGGGATTGGCCAAAAACATTCAGTACTTC
- | TRBJ2-6 | - | TRBV19 | CASSLTPFDFSGANVLTF | TGTGCCAGTAGTCTTACACCCTTCGACTTCTCTGGGGCCAACGTCCTGACTTTC
TRBD1 | TRBJ2-1 | - | TRBV18 | CASSPLQGAGNEQFF | TGTGCCAGCTCACCACTTCAGGGGGCAGGAAATGAGCAGTTCTTC
- | TRBJ1-4 | - | TRBV30 | CAWRPGSTNEKLFF | TGTGCCTGGAGGCCGGGGTCAACTAATGAAAAACTGTTTTTT
- | TRBJ1-1 | - | TRBV19 | CASSWGGTEAFF | TGTGCCAGTTCCTGGGGGGGCACTGAAGCTTTCTTT
- | TRBJ2-3 | few | TRBV10-3 | CAISEDGGDTDTQYF | TGTGCCATCAGTGAGGACGGAGGGGACACAGATACGCAGTATTTT
TRBD1 | TRBJ2-5 | - | TRBV29-1 | CSVGQGAGEQYF | TGCAGCGTTGGACAGGGGGCTGGGGAGCAGTACTTC
TRBD2 | TRBJ2-7 | - | TRBV10-1 | CASSETSGAFYEQYF | TGCGCCAGCAGCGAGACTAGCGGGGCTTTCTACGAGCAGTACTTC
- | TRBJ1-6 | - | TRBV28 | CASRWDRSRSSPLHF | TGTGCCAGCAGGTGGGACCGCTCCCGAAGTTCACCCCTCCACTTT
- | TRBJ2-1 | - | TRBV18 | CASSPPLNEQFF | TGTGCCAGCTCACCACCACTGAATGAGCAGTTCTTC
- | TRBJ1-1 | - | TRBV28 | CASSFPFPMDTEAFF | TGTGCCAGCAGTTTTCCTTTCCCGATGGACACTGAAGCTTTCTTT
- | TRBJ2-1 | - | TRBV7-9 | CASSPRNEQFF | TGTGCCAGCAGCCCCCGCAATGAGCAGTTCTTC
TRBD2 | TRBJ2-1 | - | TRBV6-5 | CASSPSGSSYNEQFF | TGTGCCAGCAGTCCTAGCGGGAGCTCCTACAATGAGCAGTTCTTC
TRBD2 | TRBJ2-7 | - | TRBV11-2 | CASSLERGRYEQYF | TGTGCCAGCAGCTTAGAACGCGGGAGGTACGAGCAGTACTTC
TRBD2 | TRBJ2-1 | - | TRBV4-1 | CASSQGGTSGKIEQFF | TGCGCCAGCAGCCAAGGTGGGACTAGCGGAAAGATTGAGCAGTTCTTC
- | TRBJ2-2 | - | TRBV11-2 | CASSFPILSTGELFF | TGTGCCAGCAGCTTCCCGATCTTGAGCACCGGGGAGTTGTTTTTT
TRBD1 | TRBJ1-5 | once | TRBV7-8 | CASSSRQGFYSNQPQHF | TGTGCCAGCAGCTCCAGACAGGGATTTTATAGCAATCAGCCCCAGCATTTT
- | TRBJ1-4 | - | TRBV19 | CASSTGNNEKLFF | TGTGCCAGTAGTACCGGGAATAATGAAAAACTGTTTTTT
- | TRBJ2-7 | - | TRBV18 | CASSPNRANGEQYF | TGTGCCAGCTCACCAAACCGGGCCAATGGAGAGCAGTACTTC
- | TRBJ2-3 | - | TRBV29-1 | CRAISGADTQYF | TGCAGGGCCATATCAGGGGCAGATACGCAGTATTTT
- | TRBJ2-7 | - | TRBV28 | CASSELRTAYGEQYF | TGTGCCAGCAGTGAACTACGGACAGCCTACGGGGAGCAGTACTTC
- | TRBJ2-7 | - | TRBV7-2 | CASSLTVNYEQYF | TGTGCCAGCAGCTTAACTGTAAACTACGAGCAGTACTTC
- | TRBJ1-4 | - | TRBV30 | CAWRLPPGEKLFF | TGTGCCTGGAGGTTACCCCCAGGCGAAAAACTGTTTTTT
TRBD2 | TRBJ2-5 | - | TRBV5-1 | CASSQSGGGLQETQYF | TGCGCCAGCAGCCAGTCAGGCGGGGGGCTCCAAGAGACCCAGTACTTC
- | TRBJ2-3 | - | TRBV20-1 | CSARVPPTQYF | TGCAGTGCTAGAGTCCCGCCTACGCAGTATTTT
- | TRBJ1-2 | - | TRBV5-6 | CASRSGAFGYTF | TGTGCCAGCAGGTCGGGGGCGTTTGGCTACACCTTC
TRBD2 | TRBJ2-5 | once | TRBV7-2 | CASRGLAGGLSQETQYF | TGTGCCAGCAGAGGACTAGCGGGGGGGCTTTCCCAAGAGACCCAGTACTTC
- | TRBJ2-2 | - | TRBV11-2 | CASSVYPSPNTGELFF | TGTGCCAGCAGCGTCTACCCTTCCCCGAACACCGGGGAGCTGTTTTTT
- | TRBJ1-6 | - | TRBV6-5 | CASSQRRGDSPLHF | TGTGCCAGCAGTCAAAGGAGGGGGGATTCACCCCTCCACTTT
- | TRBJ2-7 | once | TRBV18 | CASSPQREERVYEQYF | TGTGCCAGCTCACCACAAAGGGAGGAGAGGGTATACGAGCAGTACTTC
TRBD2 | TRBJ2-5 | once | TRBV7-8 | CASSTRYSGRGKETQYF | TGTGCCAGCAGCACGCGCTATAGCGGGAGAGGCAAAGAGACCCAGTACTTC
- | TRBJ2-5 | - | TRBV5-1 | CASSGETQYF | TGCGCCAGCAGCGGGGAGACCCAGTACTTC
TRBD1 | TRBJ2-7 | - | TRBV6-5 | CASGRDRGTYEQYF | TGTGCCAGTGGACGGGACAGGGGAACCTACGAGCAGTACTTC
- | TRBJ1-6 | - | TRBV7-7 | CASSLPSSYNSPLHF | TGTGCCAGCAGCTTACCCAGCTCCTATAATTCACCCCTCCACTTT
TRBD1 | TRBJ1-1 | - | TRBV5-6 | CASSLRVTGAGTEAFF | TGTGCCAGCAGCTTGCGGGTAACAGGGGCCGGCACTGAAGCTTTCTTT
- | TRBJ2-5 | few | TRBV5-1 | CASSYVPQETQYF | TGCGCCAGCAGCTACGTCCCCCAAGAGACCCAGTACTTC
TRBD1 | TRBJ2-7 | once | TRBV7-8 | CASSPRTGYEQYF | TGTGCCAGCAGCCCGAGGACAGGCTACGAGCAGTACTTC
- | TRBJ1-6 | - | TRBV14 | CASSLGQSRINSPLHF | TGTGCCAGCAGCCTAGGACAGTCGCGGATCAATTCACCCCTCCACTTT
TRBD1 | TRBJ2-7 | - | TRBV5-8 | CASSQIGGSGGSGEQYF | TGTGCCAGCAGCCAGATTGGGGGTTCAGGGGGTTCTGGCGAGCAGTACTTC
- | TRBJ1-1 | - | TRBV7-2 | CASSPRLMRDTEAFF | TGTGCCAGCAGCCCCCGTCTGATGCGCGACACTGAAGCTTTCTTT
TRBD1 | TRBJ2-5 | once | TRBV7-8 | CASSLARTGGRETQYF | TGTGCCAGCAGCTTAGCGCGGACAGGGGGCAGGGAGACCCAGTACTTC
- | TRBJ1-1 | - | TRBV21-1 | CASSSVSLAYTIRTEAFF | TGTGCCAGCAGCAGTGTTTCCCTAGCCTACACAATTCGCACTGAAGCTTTCTTT
- | TRBJ1-2 | few | TRBV2 | CASTDVPSGGYTF | TGTGCCAGCACCGACGTGCCTTCTGGAGGCTACACCTTC
- | TRBJ1-2 | - | TRBV5-6 | CASSFPSYGYTF | TGTGCCAGCAGCTTCCCCTCCTATGGCTACACCTTC
TRBD2 | TRBJ2-1 | - | TRBV11-2 | CASSFSAGGYNEQFF | TGTGCCAGCAGCTTTTCAGCGGGGGGCTACAATGAGCAGTTCTTC
- | TRBJ1-2 | few | TRBV5-4 | CASSLGGGARNYGYTF | TGTGCCAGCAGCTTGGGCGGGGGGGCGCGCAACTATGGCTACACCTTC
- | TRBJ2-1 | few | TRBV21-1 | CASSDNEQFF | TGTGCCAGCAGCGACAATGAGCAGTTCTTC
- | TRBJ1-2 | - | TRBV30 | CAWSVTRATARYTF | TGTGCCTGGAGTGTAACCAGGGCAACCGCGAGGTACACCTTC
- | TRBJ1-1 | - | TRBV10-3 | CAISVSQLEKQFTAEAFF | TGTGCCATCAGTGTATCCCAATTAGAAAAACAGTTCACCGCTGAAGCTTTCTTT
- | TRBJ1-1 | once | TRBV19 | CASSQAMNTEAFF | TGTGCCAGTAGCCAGGCTATGAACACTGAAGCTTTCTTT